This is a list of T cell receptor beta chains from one sample in a study of identifying expanded T cells in peripheral blood. Profiled with immunoSEQ multiplex PCR; TCRdb holds only in-frame clones, not every one. The data show about 100,000 clones, with approximately 83% seen just once and about 5.6% held by the top ten. Sequencing used blood. These receptor sequences come from a person between 18 and 69 years old in good health. CDR3s include the opening cysteine and the closing phenylalanine or tryptophan. D genes are given only for firm matches.

CASSEDSARETQYF 14 TRBV5-4 -
CARPGLTDTQYF 12 TRBV19 -
CASSRSGQGTQPQHF 15 TRBV16 TRBD1
CASSLGAQETQYF 13 TRBV27 -
CASSYTRQATNEKLFF 16 TRBV6-5 -
CASSLVSGWSSGNTIYF 17 TRBV11-3 -
CASSLMEKNTEAFF 14 TRBV5-1 -
CASSYSADYYGYTF 14 TRBV6-5 -
CSVEITGTGELFF 13 TRBV29-1 -
CASSLGQSGNTIYF 14 TRBV7-2 -
CASSQQGYQETQYF 14 TRBV6-5 TRBD1
CASSGGQRGYTF 12 TRBV6-5 TRBD1
CASSVDAYGYTF 12 TRBV5-4 -
CASTGQGFSEQYF 13 TRBV2 TRBD1
CASSLGGTGELFF 13 TRBV5-4 -
CASSLESGNYGYTF 14 TRBV7-9 -
CASSQEVGVQAFF 13 TRBV14 -
CASSPQGGTEAFF 13 TRBV7-9 TRBD1
CASSPQRGVGTQYF 14 TRBV9 TRBD2
CSVARIGPDTQYF 13 TRBV29-1 -
CASSALYREGYGYTF 15 TRBV6-5 -
CASSPRQGVGTEAFF 15 TRBV2 TRBD1
CASSQDAGNTEAFF 14 TRBV4-3 -
CASSSGYIRDSPLHF 15 TRBV7-2 -
CASSLDSGATNEKLFF 16 TRBV5-1 -
CASSLFFASPLHF 13 TRBV5-5 -
CASSLFGNIQYF 12 TRBV11-2 -
CASSLPSQGYQPQHF 15 TRBV5-8 -
CASSWAFDEQFF 12 TRBV11-2 -
CATSRDLAQPAGGAAFF 17 TRBV15 -